This T cell receptor (beta chain) stems from a study of CD8 T cells in Susac syndrome. An amount of RNA that ranged from roughly 0.45 to 1 ug was reverse transcribed with random hexamers. Each CDR3 protein is one row after TCRdb ran MiXCR on the immunoSEQ multiplex PCR reads. The data show about 190,000 distinct CDR3 sequences, about 95% seen once. This CDR3 is 16 amino acids long. V lost 4 bases, J lost 3 bases, and 4 bases stayed unmatched. Germline-derived CDR1 and CDR2 are SGHRS and YFSETQ. Specimen: CD8+ T cells from PBMCs. The clonotype was recovered from a human donor with Susac syndrome. V and J are TRBV5-1 and TRBJ2-1, with 13 bases aligning to TRBD2. DNA for the CDR3: TGCGCCAGCAGCCGGACTAGCGGGAGCTTCTACAATGAGCAGTTCTTC. As protein: CASSRTSGSFYNEQFF.